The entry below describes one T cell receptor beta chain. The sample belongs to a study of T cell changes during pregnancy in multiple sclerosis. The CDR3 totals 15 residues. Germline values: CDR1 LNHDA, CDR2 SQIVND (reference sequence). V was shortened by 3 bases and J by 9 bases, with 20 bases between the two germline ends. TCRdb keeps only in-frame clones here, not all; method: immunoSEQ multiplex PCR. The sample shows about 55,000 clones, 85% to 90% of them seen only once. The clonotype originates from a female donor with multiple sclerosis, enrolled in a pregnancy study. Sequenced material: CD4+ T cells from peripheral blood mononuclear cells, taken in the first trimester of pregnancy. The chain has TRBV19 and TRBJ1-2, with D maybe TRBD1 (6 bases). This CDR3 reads CASSILGTLARSYTF. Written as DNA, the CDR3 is TGTGCCAGTAGTATCCTCGGGACACTGGCTAGGAGCTACACCTTC.